A single sample is the source of the 16 T cell receptor beta chains below, sequenced in a study of shared clonotypes between healthy human individuals. Naive CD8 cells lacked CD45RO and underwent positive selection for CCR7, leaving out terminally differentiated effector memory CD45RA+ cells. Sequenced by immunoSEQ multiplex PCR; TCRdb stores in-frame clones only, minus some. The sample contains roughly 770,000 clones, about 96% of which appear only once. The sequenced sample consisted of naive CD8+ T cells sorted from blood. Source of these receptors: a young man in good health.

The chain's CDR3 is CASSQGEAGPFTDTQYF. The CDR3 DNA reads TGCGCCAGCAGCCAAGGAGAAGCGGGGCCCTTCACAGATACGCAGTATTTT. The chain recombines TRBV4-3 with TRBJ2-3; TRBD2 matches 7 bases. CDR1 and CDR2 from the germline V gene are LGHNA and YSLEER. The CDR3 consists of 17 residues. Losses at the gene ends were 1 base for V and 2 bases for J; bases not matched to a gene: 9.

As concerns this clone: Distinct nucleotide sequences in the sample also encode this CDR3. The gene calls are TRBV15 and TRBJ2-2; 9 bases line up with TRBD2. The germline V gene has CDR1 LNHNV and CDR2 YYDKDF (reference sequence). The CDR3 is 15 residues long. Losses at the gene ends were 3 bases for V and 1 base for J; bases not matched to a gene: 0. As DNA, the CDR3 is TGTGCCACCAGCAGGACTAGCGGGAACACCGGGGAGCTGTTTTTT. Its protein product is CATSRTSGNTGELFF.

The chain carries TRBV13 and TRBJ1-2, with 7 bases that match TRBD1. Germline CDR1 is PRHDT and CDR2 is FYEKMQ (reference sequence). This CDR3 spans 13 amino acids. The J segment lost 10 bases and the V segment lost 5 bases, leaving 10 bases of the junction unmatched. The CDR3 spells CASSQTGLNDYTF. The CDR3 bases are TGTGCCAGCAGCCAGACAGGGTTGAATGACTACACCTTC.

This chain uses TRBV5-1 with TRBJ1-1; TRBD1 matches at 10 bases. Germline loops: CDR1 SGHRS, CDR2 YFSETQ. V was pared by 4 bases and J by 1 base, with 4 bases of the junction left unmatched. This CDR3 comprises 15 residues. CDR3 in amino acids: CASSVRQGANTEAFF. The CDR3 bases are TGCGCCAGCAGCGTTAGACAGGGGGCGAACACTGAAGCTTTCTTT.

The V gene is TRBV6-5, the J gene TRBJ2-3, with a weak D call TRBD2 (5 bases). The CDR3 covers 14 residues. Per the germline V gene, CDR1 is MNHEY and CDR2 is SVGAGI. The ends were cut back, 4 bases at V and 5 bases at J, with 13 bases in the middle. The CDR3 reads CASSFSEPVDTQYF. The CDR3 DNA reads TGTGCCAGCAGTTTTAGCGAGCCGGTAGATACGCAGTATTTT.

The rearrangement uses TRBV9 and TRBJ2-1; 9 bases agree with TRBD2. Germline loops: CDR1 SGDLS, CDR2 YYNGEE. V was pared by 3 bases and J by 6 bases, with 16 bases of the junction left unmatched. The CDR3 consists of 18 residues. The chain's CDR3 is CASSADPLGGRVGNEQFF. In DNA, the CDR3 is TGTGCCAGCAGCGCCGATCCCCTAGGCGGGAGGGTTGGCAATGAGCAGTTCTTC.

The chain has TRBV27 and TRBJ2-7, with D hard to call. The length of the CDR3 is 14 residues. V shed 0 bases and J shed 7 bases, with 13 bases lying between them. Germline CDR1 reads MNHEY; CDR2 reads SMNVEV (reference sequence). CDR3 sequence reads: CASSLSRLAREQYF. In nucleotides, the CDR3 is TGTGCCAGCAGTTTATCCAGACTTGCTAGGGAGCAGTACTTC.

The chain combines TRBV5-8 with TRBJ1-5; 7 bases line up with TRBD1. CDR3 size: 19 residues. Per germline, CDR1 SGHTS and CDR2 YDEGEE. Trimming took 3 bases from V and 0 from J; bases not matched to a gene: 15. The CDR3 coding sequence is TGTGCCAGCAGCTCAACCCGGGACAGAATAACGTATAGCAATCAGCCCCAGCATTTT. Translating gives CASSSTRDRITYSNQPQHF.

This sequence joins TRBV10-3 and TRBJ2-1; possibly TRBD1 for D (5 bases). This CDR3 has 17 amino acids. V was trimmed by 0 bases and J by 4 bases, leaving 16 bases between them. The germline CDR1 and CDR2 sequences are ENHRY and SYGVKD. The DNA of the CDR3 is TGTGCCATCAGTGAGTCGACAGCAACACAAATATACAATGAGCAGTTCTTC. It translates to CAISESTATQIYNEQFF.

The chain has TRBV4-1 and TRBJ1-2; no firm D call. CDR1 MGHRA and CDR2 YSYEKL come from the germline V gene. V was shortened by 2 bases and J by 7 bases, with 14 bases between the two germline ends. The CDR3 is 14 amino acids. CDR3 region: CASSQISGSFGYTF. In DNA, the CDR3 is TGCGCCAGCAGCCAAATCAGCGGGTCCTTTGGCTACACCTTC.

This rearrangement joins TRBV11-2 to TRBJ2-1; maybe TRBD2 (6 bases). Trimming cost V 1 base and J 6 bases, with 10 bases left between them. Germline V gives CDR1 SGHAT, CDR2 FQNNGV. The CDR3 has 14 amino acids. Here the CDR3 reads CASSLGGGLNEQFF. In nucleotides, the CDR3 is TGTGCCAGCAGCTTAGGGGGAGGCCTCAATGAGCAGTTCTTC.

This rearrangement joins TRBV9 to TRBJ1-5; TRBD1 matches at 9 bases. Germline V CDR1 and CDR2: SGDLS, YYNGEE. Unmatched junction bases numbered 5, after V lost 3 bases and J lost 7 bases. This CDR3 region has 14 residues. The CDR3 region has the DNA TGTGCCAGCAGCGCGGGACAGGGTAGGCAGCCCCAGCATTTT. Translation: CASSAGQGRQPQHF.

The chain employs TRBV7-9 and TRBJ2-7; the match to TRBD2 covers 9 bases. The germline gives CDR1 SEHNR, CDR2 FQNEAQ (reference sequence). There are 15 residues in the CDR3. The V and J ends lost 2 bases and 3 bases, in that order; junction bases with no gene match: 5. CDR3 coding DNA: TGTGCCAGCAGCTTAAGTGGCGGGAGGGTCTACGAGCAGTACTTC. It yields the protein CASSLSGGRVYEQYF.

This clone is a singleton in its sample. J is TRBJ2-7 and V is TRBV5-1, with 7 bases matching TRBD1. The V and J ends lost 4 bases and 1 base, in that order; junction bases with no gene match: 8. The CDR3 spans 15 residues. Germline-derived CDR1 and CDR2 are SGHRS and YFSETQ. The CDR3 sequence: CASSTSPGQSYEQYF. DNA of the CDR3: TGCGCCAGCAGCACCTCTCCGGGACAGTCCTACGAGCAGTACTTC.

The chain links TRBV28 to TRBJ1-1; possibly TRBD1 for D (5 bases). Between the trimmed V and J ends, which lost 7 bases and 5 bases, there was a span of 14 bases. CDR1 is MDHEN and CDR2 is SYDVKM in the germline V gene. This CDR3 has 13 residues. The CDR3 protein is CASIWGRSTEAFF. The CDR3 DNA reads as TGTGCCAGCATCTGGGGCAGGTCGACTGAAGCTTTCTTT.

The rearrangement links TRBV28 to TRBJ1-1, with 7 bases lining up with TRBD1. The germline V gene has CDR1 MDHEN and CDR2 SYDVKM. V shed 2 bases, J shed 1 base, and the junction held 1 base outside the gene matches. The CDR3 sequence is 14 residues long. CDR3 loop: CASSLTGENTEAFF. Here the CDR3 DNA reads TGTGCCAGCAGTTTAACAGGGGAGAACACTGAAGCTTTCTTT.